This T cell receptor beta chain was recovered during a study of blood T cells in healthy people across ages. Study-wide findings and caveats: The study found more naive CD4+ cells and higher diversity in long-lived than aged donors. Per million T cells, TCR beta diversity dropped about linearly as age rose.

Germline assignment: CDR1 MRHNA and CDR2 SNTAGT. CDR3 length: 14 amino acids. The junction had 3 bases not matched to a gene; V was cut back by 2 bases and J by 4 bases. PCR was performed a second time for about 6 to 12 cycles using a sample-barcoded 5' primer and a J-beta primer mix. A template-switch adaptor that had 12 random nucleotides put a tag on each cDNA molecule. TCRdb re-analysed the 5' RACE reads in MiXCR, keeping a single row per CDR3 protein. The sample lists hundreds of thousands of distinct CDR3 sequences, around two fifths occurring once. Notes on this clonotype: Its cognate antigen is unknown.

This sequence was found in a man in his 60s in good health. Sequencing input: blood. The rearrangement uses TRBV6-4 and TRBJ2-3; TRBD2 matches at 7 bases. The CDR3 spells CASSDRGGADTQYF. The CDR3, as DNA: TGTGCCAGCAGTGACCGGGGAGGGGCAGATACGCAGTATTTT.